A single sample gave rise to the 16 T cell receptor beta chains below, sequenced in a study of OX40 agonist ivuxolimab in advanced cancers. Here immunoSEQ multiplex PCR was the method, and the copy in TCRdb shows in-frame clones only, minus some. The data show just over 14,000 clones, roughly nine tenths seen once. Source: CD4+ or CD8+ T cells sorted from blood, taken in a trial of the OX40 agonist ivuxolimab. These receptor sequences come from an adult with an advanced solid tumor such as melanoma, head and neck, liver or kidney cancer.

V and J are TRBV28 and TRBJ2-7; D is perhaps TRBD1 or TRBD2 (5 bases each). Trimming pared 4 bases from V and 3 bases from J, leaving 22 bases between. The CDR3 runs to 17 residues. Germline values: CDR1 MDHEN, CDR2 SYDVKM. The CDR3 here is CASSYRQLGRGVYEQYF. As DNA, the CDR3 is TGTGCCAGCAGTTATCGACAGCTCGGAAGAGGGGTCTACGAGCAGTACTTC.

The table lists this clone with a count of one. The chain joins TRBV4-1 to TRBJ1-5; the D is unclear. The CDR3 runs 13 residues. V shed 3 bases and J shed 7 bases, with 10 bases lying between them. Germline CDR1 and CDR2: MGHRA and YSYEKL. As DNA, the CDR3 is TGCGCCAGCAGCCAGGGGTTCGGGCAGCCCCAGCATTTT. Its protein is CASSQGFGQPQHF.

The V gene is TRBV5-1, the J gene TRBJ2-3; D is unresolved. Germline lookup yields CDR1 SGHRS and CDR2 YFSETQ. The V end lost 0 bases, the J end lost 3 bases, and 8 bases lay between the germline ends. CDR3 length: 14 residues. For the CDR3, the DNA is TGCGCCAGCAGCTTGGGGGGTAGGACAGATACGCAGTATTTT. Its protein product is CASSLGGRTDTQYF.

This clone was seen just once. The chain combines TRBV15 with TRBJ2-7; 11 bases agree with TRBD2. The J segment lost 3 bases and the V segment lost 5 bases, leaving 6 bases of the junction unmatched. The CDR3 consists of 15 residues. Germline loops: CDR1 LNHNV, CDR2 YYDKDF (reference sequence). CDR3 coding DNA: TGTGCCACCAGCGAATCCGGGACTAGCGGCTACGAGCAGTACTTC. It specifies CATSESGTSGYEQYF.

The CDR3 is CASSQEPGNSYNEQFF. Written as DNA, the CDR3 is TGCGCCAGCAGCCAAGAACCCGGAAACTCCTACAATGAGCAGTTCTTC. V is TRBV4-1 and J is TRBJ2-1; D is ambiguous. The germline gives CDR1 MGHRA, CDR2 YSYEKL. This CDR3 is built from 16 residues. V shed 0 bases and J shed 0 bases, with 9 bases lying between them.

The rearrangement uses TRBV10-3 and TRBJ1-3; no definite D call. The CDR3 sequence is 14 residues long. With 6 bases removed from V and 0 bases from J, the gap between germline ends came to 9 bases. Germline assignment: CDR1 ENHRY and CDR2 SYGVKD. CDR3: CAISGGSSGNTIYF. DNA of the CDR3: TGTGCCATCAGCGGCGGGTCCTCTGGAAACACCATATATTTT.

The chain joins TRBV9 to TRBJ2-1, with a tentative D call TRBD2 (5 bases). V was trimmed by 0 bases and J by 8 bases, leaving 12 bases between them. This CDR3 is built from 14 residues. Germline V lookup: CDR1 SGDLS, CDR2 YYNGEE. CDR3 amino acids: CASSVATRGDEQFF. The CDR3 DNA reads TGTGCCAGCAGCGTAGCGACACGGGGAGATGAGCAGTTCTTC.

The DNA for the CDR3 is TGTGCCAGCAGCGTCAGGGATAATGAGCAGTTCTTC. Residues: CASSVRDNEQFF. The V gene is TRBV9, the J gene TRBJ2-1; perhaps TRBD1 as D (5 bases). The ends were cut back, 2 bases at V and 7 bases at J, with 7 bases in the middle. CDR1 and CDR2 (germline): SGDLS, YYNGEE. The CDR3 has 12 amino acids.

This clone appeared once. J is TRBJ2-3 and V is TRBV19, with 10 positions matching TRBD1. V shed 3 bases and J 4 bases; nucleotides not matched to a gene: 7. The CDR3 covers 16 residues. CDR1 and CDR2 from the germline V gene are LNHDA and SQIVND (reference sequence). The CDR3: CASSIPDRGSADTQYF. CDR3 DNA sequence: TGTGCCAGTAGTATCCCGGACAGGGGGTCCGCAGATACGCAGTATTTT.

This clone was recorded once. The chain recombines TRBV5-1 with TRBJ2-3; 14 nucleotides agree with TRBD2. After removal of 0 bases from V and 3 bases from J, the junction contained 6 bases not matched to a gene. Germline CDR1 and CDR2: SGHRS and YFSETQ. This CDR3 contains 18 residues. The CDR3 coding sequence is TGCGCCAGCAGCTTGGAGGGGACTAGCGGGAGAGGGACAGATACGCAGTATTTT. Its protein product is CASSLEGTSGRGTDTQYF.

This clone was counted only a few times. V is TRBV2 and J is TRBJ2-7; no clear D gene. Trimming left V 10 bases short and J 5 bases short, with 12 bases between. The CDR3 is made up of 11 amino acids. The V gene's germline CDR1 is SNHLY and CDR2 FYNNEI. CDR3 DNA sequence: TGTGCCACAACCCTGGCGGACGAGCAGTACTTC. Its translation is CATTLADEQYF. Full variable domain (missing parts from reference TRBV2 and TRBJ2-7): EPEVTQTPSHQVTQMGQEVILRCVPISNHLYFYWYRQILGQKVEFLVSFYNNEISEKSEIFDDQFSVERPDGSNFTLKIRSTKLEDSAMYFCATTLADEQYFGPGTRLTVT.

The chain joins TRBV29-1 to TRBJ2-7, with TRBD2 matching over 8 bases. Unmatched junction bases numbered 4, after V lost 6 bases and J lost 0 bases. The CDR3 consists of 13 residues. Per the germline V gene, CDR1 is SQVTM and CDR2 is ANQGSEA. CDR3 nucleotides: TGCAGCGTAAGTAGCGGGAACTCCTACGAGCAGTACTTC. Protein sequence: CSVSSGNSYEQYF.

The CDR3 region is CASSYSGGGDIQYF. For the CDR3, the DNA is TGTGCCAGCAGTTACTCTGGCGGTGGTGACATTCAGTACTTC. The J gene is TRBJ2-4, the V gene TRBV6-6; D is unclear. The CDR3 is 14 amino acids. Trimming stripped 0 bases from V and 8 bases from J, with 11 bases between. CDR1 is MNHNY, CDR2 SVGAGI, per germline (reference sequence).

The rearrangement links TRBV27 to TRBJ2-1, with TRBD2 as a possible D gene (5 bases). CDR1 is MNHEY, CDR2 SMNVEV, per germline (reference sequence). Trimming left V 3 bases short and J 4 bases short, with 10 bases between. There are 14 residues in the CDR3. CDR3 nucleotides: TGTGCCAGCAGTTTCGCGGAGGTTTACAATGAGCAGTTCTTC. It yields the protein CASSFAEVYNEQFF.

The chain carries TRBV6-1 and TRBJ2-7; D gene unclear. This CDR3 has 13 amino acids. V lost 0 bases and J 7 bases, leaving 10 bases between the germline ends. The V gene's germline CDR1 is MNHNS and CDR2 SASEGT. Here the CDR3 DNA reads TGTGCCAGCAGTGAAGCCATCGAGTGGGAGCAGTACTTC. It translates to CASSEAIEWEQYF.

This chain links TRBV27 with TRBJ2-1; TRBD2 agrees at 7 bases. This CDR3 comprises 13 residues. CDR1 and CDR2 from the germline V gene are MNHEY and SMNVEV (reference sequence). V lost 6 bases and J lost 14; bases outside the gene matches: 13. CDR3 nucleotides: TGTGCCAGCAGCCTAACGACCGGGACTAAGGAGTTCTTC. It translates to CASSLTTGTKEFF.